The rows below give T cell receptor beta chains drawn from one sample of a study of blood T cell repertoires in COVID-19. Assay used: immunoSEQ multiplex PCR; TCRdb lists only in-frame clones, some missing. This sample has roughly 100,000 clones, with 85% found just once. Sequenced input: peripheral blood. The receptor source for this set is a man in his fifties with acute or convalescent COVID-19. Both conserved end residues are part of each CDR3. The order of the fields is clone size, V gene, D gene, J gene, CDR3 protein, CDR3 DNA. A D gene is named only where the DNA matches it firmly. The size field is filled for only some rows; it gives once, few, many or a size class.

-	TRBV11-2	-	TRBJ2-3	CASSTGSGGLTDTQYF	TGTGCCAGCAGCACCGGTTCAGGGGGGCTCACAGATACGCAGTATTTT
-	TRBV11-2	TRBD1	TRBJ1-2	CASSIDRGPGYTF	TGTGCCAGCAGCATCGACAGGGGGCCTGGCTACACCTTC
-	TRBV5-8	-	TRBJ2-4	CASSLGRHAPSLAKNIQYF	TGTGCCAGCAGCTTGGGGCGACACGCACCCTCCCTAGCCAAAAACATTCAGTACTTC
few	TRBV12-5	-	TRBJ1-3	CASQRGASGNTIYF	TGTGCCAGCCAGCGGGGTGCCTCTGGAAACACCATATATTTT
once	TRBV11-3	-	TRBJ1-6	CASSARYNSPLHF	TGTGCCAGCAGCGCCCGGTATAATTCACCCCTCCACTTT
-	TRBV7-3	-	TRBJ2-1	CASSFSPNREQFF	TGTGCCAGCAGCTTTTCCCCTAATCGAGAGCAGTTCTTC
-	TRBV4-1	-	TRBJ1-5	CASSHPSGGYSNQPQHF	TGCGCCAGCAGCCACCCCTCGGGGGGTTATAGCAATCAGCCCCAGCATTTT
-	TRBV2	TRBD2	TRBJ2-5	CASSEYGGRAQETQYF	TGTGCCAGCAGTGAATACGGGGGGAGAGCTCAAGAGACCCAGTACTTC
-	TRBV2	-	TRBJ1-1	CASRVGTSNTEAFF	TGCGCCAGCAGAGTCGGGACAAGCAACACTGAAGCTTTCTTT
-	TRBV14	TRBD2	TRBJ2-3	CASSPPGLAGGTDTQYF	TGTGCCAGCAGCCCCCCGGGGCTAGCGGGGGGCACAGATACGCAGTATTTT
-	TRBV29-1	TRBD1	TRBJ1-2	CSVQQGGYGYTF	TGCAGCGTTCAACAGGGGGGGTATGGCTACACCTTC
-	TRBV2	-	TRBJ2-1	CASSEGQAYNEQFF	TGTGCCAGCAGTGAAGGACAGGCCTACAATGAGCAGTTCTTC
-	TRBV6-5	TRBD2	TRBJ2-7	CASRYLAGGRYEQYF	TGTGCCAGCAGGTACCTAGCGGGGGGTCGGTACGAGCAGTACTTC
-	TRBV19	TRBD1	TRBJ1-5	CASSIGATGSQPQHF	TGTGCCAGTAGTATTGGAGCGACAGGGAGTCAGCCCCAGCATTTT
-	TRBV19	TRBD2	TRBJ2-3	CASKGGQNADTQYF	TGTGCCAGTAAGGGAGGGCAGAACGCAGATACGCAGTATTTT
-	TRBV25-1	-	TRBJ2-1	CASSHRGRPNEQFF	TGTGCCAGCAGTCACCGGGGAAGGCCCAATGAGCAGTTCTTC
once	TRBV9	TRBD1	TRBJ2-1	CASSGRQGGFNEQFF	TGTGCCAGCAGCGGACGACAGGGGGGGTTCAATGAGCAGTTCTTC
-	TRBV19	-	TRBJ1-5	CASSIEGGPQPQHF	TGTGCCAGTAGTATCGAGGGGGGGCCTCAGCCCCAGCATTTT
-	TRBV28	TRBD2	TRBJ2-4	CASSLGGLALLSKNIQYF	TGTGCCAGCAGTTTAGGGGGACTAGCGCTCCTTTCTAAAAACATTCAGTACTTC
-	TRBV4-1	-	TRBJ2-4	CASSQSLESAKNIQYF	TGCGCCAGCAGCCAATCCCTAGAGTCGGCCAAAAACATTCAGTACTTC
-	TRBV6-5	-	TRBJ2-4	CASSYPGPKNIQYF	TGTGCCAGCAGTTACCCAGGGCCTAAAAACATTCAGTACTTC
-	TRBV7-9	-	TRBJ2-1	CASSSSYASVNEQFF	TGTGCCAGCAGCTCAAGCTATGCTAGCGTCAATGAGCAGTTCTTC
-	TRBV30	-	TRBJ2-3	CAWSLSTDTQYF	TGTGCCTGGAGTCTTAGCACAGATACGCAGTATTTT
-	TRBV5-1	TRBD1	TRBJ2-6	CASSWLRDRGRSGANVLTF	TGCGCCAGCAGCTGGCTCCGGGACAGGGGGCGATCTGGGGCCAACGTCCTGACTTTC
-	TRBV6-6	-	TRBJ1-5	CASSYYRVGQPQHF	TGTGCCAGCAGTTACTATCGGGTGGGTCAGCCCCAGCATTTT
-	TRBV5-4	TRBD2	TRBJ2-7	CASSSVSGTSGRAVFHEQYF	TGTGCCAGCAGCTCGGTTTCCGGGACTAGCGGGAGGGCCGTCTTTCACGAGCAGTACTTC
-	TRBV28	TRBD1	TRBJ1-1	CASSLDRIVQAEAFF	TGTGCCAGCAGTTTGGACAGGATAGTGCAGGCTGAAGCTTTCTTT
-	TRBV3-1/TRBV3-2	-	TRBJ2-5	CASSQESRGYQETQYF	TGTGCCAGCAGCCAAGAGAGTCGGGGGTACCAAGAGACCCAGTACTTC
-	TRBV3-1/TRBV3-2	-	TRBJ2-3	CASSQEGTAGTDTQYF	TGTGCCAGCAGCCAAGAAGGGACGGCGGGGACAGATACGCAGTATTTT
-	TRBV7-3	-	TRBJ2-3	CASKSGGIADTQYF	TGTGCCAGCAAAAGCGGCGGGATAGCAGATACGCAGTATTTT
-	TRBV5-4	-	TRBJ1-1	CASSLQGRGKGTEAFF	TGTGCCAGCAGCTTGCAGGGTAGGGGCAAAGGCACTGAAGCTTTCTTT
-	TRBV4-2	-	TRBJ2-2	CASSQEGAAGELFF	TGTGCCAGCAGCCAAGAAGGGGCTGCGGGGGAGCTGTTTTTT
-	TRBV10-3	-	TRBJ1-1	CASGVNTEAFF	TGTGCCTCAGGGGTGAACACTGAAGCTTTCTTT
-	TRBV18	TRBD1	TRBJ1-4	CASSEGTAHEKLFF	TGTGCCAGCTCGGAAGGGACAGCTCATGAAAAACTGTTTTTT
-	TRBV9	TRBD1	TRBJ2-7	CASSTRQGKGYEQYF	TGTGCCAGCAGCACACGACAGGGAAAGGGCTACGAGCAGTACTTC
-	TRBV10-2	-	TRBJ1-1	CASSERQDTEAFF	TGCGCCAGCAGTGAAAGACAGGACACTGAAGCTTTCTTT
-	TRBV10-2	TRBD1	TRBJ1-4	CASSDATGLTEKLFF	TGCGCCAGCAGTGACGCGACAGGGTTAACTGAAAAACTGTTTTTT
-	TRBV9	TRBD1	TRBJ1-2	CASSVGKTGGPANYGYTF	TGTGCCAGCAGCGTAGGGAAGACAGGGGGACCAGCTAACTATGGCTACACCTTC
-	TRBV3-1/TRBV3-2	-	TRBJ2-5	CASSQGLQETQYF	TGTGCCAGCAGCCAAGGACTCCAAGAGACCCAGTACTTC
-	TRBV28	TRBD1	TRBJ1-5	CASSFRQGAHSNQPQHF	TGTGCCAGCAGTTTCCGGCAGGGGGCGCATAGCAATCAGCCCCAGCATTTT
once	TRBV18	-	TRBJ2-1	CASSPFETAWSLNEQFF	TGTGCCAGCTCACCATTCGAAACAGCATGGTCCTTAAATGAGCAGTTCTTC
-	TRBV5-1	-	TRBJ1-4	CASSWDIRYNEKLFF	TGCGCCAGCAGCTGGGACATTCGTTATAATGAAAAACTGTTTTTT
-	TRBV7-3	TRBD1	TRBJ2-7	CASSRGSGGEQYF	TGTGCCAGCAGCAGGGGTTCAGGGGGCGAGCAGTACTTC
-	TRBV5-1	-	TRBJ2-5	CASSLSGSETQYF	TGCGCCAGCAGCTTGTCCGGGTCCGAGACCCAGTACTTC
-	TRBV5-5	TRBD1	TRBJ1-4	CASSLRTGINEKLFF	TGTGCCAGCAGCTTGCGGACAGGTATTAATGAAAAACTGTTTTTT
-	TRBV11-2	-	TRBJ1-2	CASSLPGDRGYTF	TGTGCCAGCAGCTTACCAGGGGATCGTGGCTACACCTTC
-	TRBV7-9	-	TRBJ1-5	CASSLGGGHQPQHF	TGTGCCAGCAGCTTAGGGGGGGGCCATCAGCCCCAGCATTTT
-	TRBV6-1	-	TRBJ2-7	CASSEAVGVQWDEQYF	TGTGCCAGCAGTGAAGCGGTGGGCGTCCAGTGGGACGAGCAGTACTTC
-	TRBV27	-	TRBJ1-6	CASSLSIPAETYNSPLHF	TGTGCCAGCAGTTTATCGATTCCAGCGGAAACTTATAATTCACCCCTCCACTTT
-	TRBV11-2	-	TRBJ1-3	CASSLSGYGNTIYF	TGTGCCAGCAGCTTATCAGGGTACGGAAACACCATATATTTT
-	TRBV6-5	-	TRBJ2-5	CASSQGGQETQYF	TGTGCCAGCAGCCAGGGGGGCCAAGAGACCCAGTACTTC